A single sample is the source of the 10 T cell receptor beta chains below, sequenced in a study of cytomegalovirus exposure and HLA in healthy donors. The PCR was carried out with 60 Vbeta primers and 13 Jbeta primers. Clones were read by immunoSEQ multiplex PCR, and TCRdb kept only the in-frame ones, dropping some. Found here are 120,000 or so clones, 80% of them singletons; the top ten hold more than 2.5%. The sample comprised PBMCs. The source of these receptors is a male donor in good health and CMV-seronegative.

The chain is built from TRBV10-1 and TRBJ2-1; TRBD1 agrees at 7 bases. This CDR3 comprises 15 residues. Looked up from germline, CDR1 is WNHNN and CDR2 is SYGVQD (reference sequence). J gave up 7 bases and V 6 bases, and 12 bases lay outside the gene matches. DNA of the CDR3: TGCGCCAGCAGCAAACAGGGGCGGCTTTTTAATGAGCAGTTCTTC. Protein: CASSKQGRLFNEQFF.

This clone was seen more than once but under ten times. The chain has TRBV6-4 and TRBJ2-3; weak D call: TRBD2 (7 bases). The V end lost 3 bases, the J end lost 7 bases, and 14 bases lay between the germline ends. This CDR3 spans 14 amino acids. CDR1 and CDR2 from the germline V gene are MRHNA and SNTAGT. The CDR3 loop reads CASSEGGASNTQYF. The CDR3 DNA is TGTGCCAGCAGTGAAGGGGGGGCCTCTAATACGCAGTATTTT.

This sequence joins TRBV6-6 and TRBJ2-7; 11 bases agree with TRBD1. CDR1 MNHNY and CDR2 SVGAGI come from the germline V gene (reference sequence). This CDR3 region has 14 residues. The V segment lost 7 bases and the J segment 1 base; nucleotides outside the gene matches: 3. The CDR3 DNA follows: TGTGCCAGCAAGCGGGACAGGGGGTCCTACGAGCAGTACTTC. It specifies CASKRDRGSYEQYF.

The CDR3 here is CASSSRTGGNYGYTF. The DNA for the CDR3 is TGTGCCAGCAGCTCCCGAACAGGGGGAAATTATGGCTACACCTTC. J is TRBJ1-2 and V is TRBV11-2, with TRBD1 identical over 8 bases. The V segment lost 4 bases and the J segment 5 bases; nucleotides outside the gene matches: 9. The CDR3 totals 15 residues. The germline V gene has CDR1 SGHAT and CDR2 FQNNGV. The complete variable domain, with remaining parts taken from reference TRBV11-2 and TRBJ1-2, reads EAGVAQSPRYKIIEKRQSVAFWCNPISGHATLYWYQQILGQGPKLLIQFQNNGVVDDSQLPKDRFSAERLKGVDSTLKIQPAKLEDSAVYLCASSSRTGGNYGYTFGSGTRLTVV.

The V gene is TRBV19, the J gene TRBJ2-2; D uncertain. The germline V gene encodes CDR1 LNHDA and CDR2 SQIVND (reference sequence). Trimming removed 4 bases from V and 6 bases from J, with 15 bases in between. CDR3 length equals 15 residues. The CDR3: CASSRVSGVAGELFF. CDR3 coding DNA: TGTGCCAGTAGTAGGGTTTCAGGTGTTGCCGGGGAGCTGTTTTTT.

CDR3: CASSIDPSGRADTGELFF. The CDR3 DNA follows: TGTGCCAGTAGTATAGACCCTAGCGGGAGGGCCGACACCGGGGAGCTGTTTTTT. The rearrangement uses TRBV19 and TRBJ2-2; 12 nucleotides agree with TRBD2. The V segment lost 0 bases and the J segment 3 bases; nucleotides outside the gene matches: 5. The germline V gene encodes CDR1 LNHDA and CDR2 SQIVND (reference sequence). The CDR3 totals 18 residues.

The V call is TRBV4-2, the J call TRBJ2-3; possible D gene TRBD1, 5 bases. Trimming left V 2 bases short and J 1 base short, with 13 bases between. The CDR3 is 16 amino acids. Germline assignment: CDR1 LGHNA and CDR2 YNFKEQ. The CDR3: CASSQTSDSRTDTQYF. CDR3 nucleotide sequence: TGTGCCAGCAGCCAAACTTCTGACAGCCGCACAGATACGCAGTATTTT.

The chain has TRBV4-3 and TRBJ1-3; D is undetermined. The CDR3 is 15 amino acids. V lost 0 bases to trimming and J lost 2 bases, with 8 bases between them. CDR1 LGHNA and CDR2 YSLEER come from the germline V gene. The CDR3 coding sequence is TGCGCCAGCAGCCAAGAGCCCGGGACTGGAAACACCATATATTTT. This encodes CASSQEPGTGNTIYF.

This rearrangement joins TRBV6-5 to TRBJ2-3; possibly TRBD2 for D (5 bases). This CDR3 is 14 amino acids long. V lost 1 base, J lost 6 bases, and 11 bases lay in between. The germline V gene encodes CDR1 MNHEY and CDR2 SVGAGI. CDR3 residues: CASSYLGREDTQYF. For the CDR3, the DNA is TGTGCCAGCAGTTACTTAGGGAGAGAGGATACGCAGTATTTT.

This chain joins TRBV5-1 and TRBJ1-4; TRBD1 matches 7 bases. This CDR3 has 15 amino acids. Germline V lookup: CDR1 SGHRS, CDR2 YFSETQ. The J segment lost 2 bases and the V segment lost 1 base, leaving 2 bases of the junction unmatched. The CDR3 spells CASSLSGGTNEKLFF. The CDR3 bases are TGCGCCAGCAGCTTGTCAGGGGGGACTAATGAAAAACTGTTTTTT.